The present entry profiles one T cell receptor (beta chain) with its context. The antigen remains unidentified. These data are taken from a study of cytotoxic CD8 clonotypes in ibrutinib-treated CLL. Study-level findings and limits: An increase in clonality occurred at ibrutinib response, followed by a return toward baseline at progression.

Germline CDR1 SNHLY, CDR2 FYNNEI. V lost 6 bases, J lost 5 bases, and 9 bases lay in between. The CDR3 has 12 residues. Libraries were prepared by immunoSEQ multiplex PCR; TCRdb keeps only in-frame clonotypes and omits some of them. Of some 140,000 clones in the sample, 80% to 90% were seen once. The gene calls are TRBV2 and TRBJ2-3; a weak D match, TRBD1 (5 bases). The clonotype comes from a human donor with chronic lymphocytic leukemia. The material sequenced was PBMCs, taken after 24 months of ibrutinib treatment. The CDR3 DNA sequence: TGTGCCAGCAGCCTTAGGGGAGATACGCAGTATTTT. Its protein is CASSLRGDTQYF.